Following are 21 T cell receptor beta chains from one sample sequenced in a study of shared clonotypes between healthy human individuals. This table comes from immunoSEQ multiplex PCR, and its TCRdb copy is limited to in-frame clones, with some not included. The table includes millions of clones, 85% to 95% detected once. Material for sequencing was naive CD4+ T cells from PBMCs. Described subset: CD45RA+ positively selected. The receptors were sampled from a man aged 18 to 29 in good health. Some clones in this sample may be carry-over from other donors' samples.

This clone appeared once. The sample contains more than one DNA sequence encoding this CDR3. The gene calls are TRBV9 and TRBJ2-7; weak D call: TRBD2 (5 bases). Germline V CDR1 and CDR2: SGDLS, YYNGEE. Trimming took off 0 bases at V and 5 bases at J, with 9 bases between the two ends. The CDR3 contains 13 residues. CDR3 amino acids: CASSVGLAHEQYF. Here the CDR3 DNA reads TGTGCCAGCAGCGTAGGGCTAGCTCACGAGCAGTACTTC.

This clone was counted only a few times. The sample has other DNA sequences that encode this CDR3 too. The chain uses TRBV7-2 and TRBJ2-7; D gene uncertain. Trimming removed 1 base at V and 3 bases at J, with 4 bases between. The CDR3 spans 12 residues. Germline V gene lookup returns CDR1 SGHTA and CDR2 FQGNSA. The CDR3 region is CASSLVGYEQYF. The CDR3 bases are TGTGCCAGCAGCTTAGTGGGCTACGAGCAGTACTTC.

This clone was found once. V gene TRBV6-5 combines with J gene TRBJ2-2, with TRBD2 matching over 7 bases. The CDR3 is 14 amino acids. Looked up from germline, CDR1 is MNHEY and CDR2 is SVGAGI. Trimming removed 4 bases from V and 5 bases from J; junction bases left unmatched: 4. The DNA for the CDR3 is TGTGCCAGCAGTTCATCGCGGGGGACCGGGGAGCTGTTTTTT. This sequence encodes CASSSSRGTGELFF.

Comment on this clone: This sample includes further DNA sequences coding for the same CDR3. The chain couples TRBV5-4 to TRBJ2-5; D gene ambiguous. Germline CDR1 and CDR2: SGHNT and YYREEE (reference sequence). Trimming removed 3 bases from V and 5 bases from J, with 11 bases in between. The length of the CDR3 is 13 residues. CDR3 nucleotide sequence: TGTGCCAGCAGCTCCGGCCCCCCTGAGACCCAGTACTTC. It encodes CASSSGPPETQYF.

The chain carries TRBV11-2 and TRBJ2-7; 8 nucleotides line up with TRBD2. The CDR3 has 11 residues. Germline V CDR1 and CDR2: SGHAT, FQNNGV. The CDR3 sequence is CVAGGRYEQYF. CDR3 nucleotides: TGTGTCGCGGGGGGCAGGTACGAGCAGTACTTC.

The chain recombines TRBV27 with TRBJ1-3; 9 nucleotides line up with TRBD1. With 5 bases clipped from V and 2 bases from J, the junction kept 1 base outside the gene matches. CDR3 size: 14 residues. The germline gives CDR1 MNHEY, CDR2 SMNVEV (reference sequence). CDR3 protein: CASSRTGAGNTIYF. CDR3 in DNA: TGTGCCAGCAGTCGGACAGGGGCTGGAAACACCATATATTTT.

The CDR3 DNA follows: TGCAGCGTTGAGCCCGCGCTCGGGGGGCGCCTAAATGAGCAGTTCTTC. This codes for CSVEPALGGRLNEQFF. The gene calls are TRBV29-1 and TRBJ2-1; D is perhaps TRBD2 (7 bases). Trimming left V 3 bases short and J 7 bases short, with 22 bases between. This CDR3 is 16 amino acids long. CDR1 is SQVTM and CDR2 is ANQGSEA in the germline V gene.

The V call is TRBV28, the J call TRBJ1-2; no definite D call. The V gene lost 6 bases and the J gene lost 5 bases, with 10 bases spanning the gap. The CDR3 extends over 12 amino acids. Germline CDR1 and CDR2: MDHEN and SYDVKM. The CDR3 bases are TGTGCCAGCAGGGAGATGGCTTATGGCTACACCTTC. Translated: CASREMAYGYTF.

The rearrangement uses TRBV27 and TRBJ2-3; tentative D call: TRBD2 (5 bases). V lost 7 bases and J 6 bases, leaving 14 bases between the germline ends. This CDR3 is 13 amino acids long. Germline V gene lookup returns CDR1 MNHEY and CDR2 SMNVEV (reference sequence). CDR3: CASTGSYGDTQYF. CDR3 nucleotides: TGTGCCAGCACGGGGTCCTATGGGGATACGCAGTATTTT.

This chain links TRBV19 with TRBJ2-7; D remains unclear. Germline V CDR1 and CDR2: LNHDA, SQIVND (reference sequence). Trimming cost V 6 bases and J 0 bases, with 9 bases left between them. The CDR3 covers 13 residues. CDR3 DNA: TGTGCCAGTAGGACGAGGAGCTCCTACGAGCAGTACTTC. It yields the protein CASRTRSSYEQYF.

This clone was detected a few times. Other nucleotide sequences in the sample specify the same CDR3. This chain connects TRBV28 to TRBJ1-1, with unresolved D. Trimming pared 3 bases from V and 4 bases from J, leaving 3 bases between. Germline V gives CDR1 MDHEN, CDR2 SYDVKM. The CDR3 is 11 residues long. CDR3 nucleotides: TGTGCCAGCAGTTTCGGCACTGAAGCTTTCTTT. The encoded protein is CASSFGTEAFF. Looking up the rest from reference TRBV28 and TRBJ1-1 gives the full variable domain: DVKVTQSSRYLVKRTGEKVFLECVQDMDHENMFWYRQDPGLGLRLIYFSYDVKMKEKGDIPEGYSVSREKKERFSLILESASTNQTSMYLCASSFGTEAFFGQGTRLTVV.

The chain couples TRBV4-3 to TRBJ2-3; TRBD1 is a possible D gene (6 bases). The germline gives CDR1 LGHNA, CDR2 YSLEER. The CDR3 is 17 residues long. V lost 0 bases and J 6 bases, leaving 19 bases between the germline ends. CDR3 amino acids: CASSQDRTEDGRDTQYF. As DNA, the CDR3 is TGCGCCAGCAGCCAAGATAGGACAGAAGACGGGCGGGATACGCAGTATTTT.

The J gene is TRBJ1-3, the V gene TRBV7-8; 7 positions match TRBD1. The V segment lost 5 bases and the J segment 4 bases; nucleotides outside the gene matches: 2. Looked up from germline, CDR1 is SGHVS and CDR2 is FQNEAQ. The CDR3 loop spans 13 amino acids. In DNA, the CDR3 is TGTGCCAGCAGCCCGGGACAGGGAAACACCATATATTTT. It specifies CASSPGQGNTIYF. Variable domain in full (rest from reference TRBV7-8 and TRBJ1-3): GAGVSQSPRYKVAKRGQDVALRCDPISGHVSLFWYQQALGQGPEFLTYFQNEAQLDKSGLPSDRFFAERPEGSVSTLKIQRTQQEDSAVYLCASSPGQGNTIYFGEGSWLTVV.

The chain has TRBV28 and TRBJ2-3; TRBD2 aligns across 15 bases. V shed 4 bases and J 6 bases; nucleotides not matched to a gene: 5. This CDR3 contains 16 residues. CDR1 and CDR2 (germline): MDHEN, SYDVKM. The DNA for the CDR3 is TGTGCCAGCAGTTCCGGACTAGCGGGAGGGCAGGATACGCAGTATTTT. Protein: CASSSGLAGGQDTQYF.

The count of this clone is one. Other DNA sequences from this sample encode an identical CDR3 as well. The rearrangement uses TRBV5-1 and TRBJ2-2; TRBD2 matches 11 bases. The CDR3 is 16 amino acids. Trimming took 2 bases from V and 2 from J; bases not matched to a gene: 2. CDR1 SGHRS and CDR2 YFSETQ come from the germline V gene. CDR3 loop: CASSFLAGGNTGELFF. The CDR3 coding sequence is TGCGCCAGCAGCTTCCTAGCGGGAGGTAACACCGGGGAGCTGTTTTTT.

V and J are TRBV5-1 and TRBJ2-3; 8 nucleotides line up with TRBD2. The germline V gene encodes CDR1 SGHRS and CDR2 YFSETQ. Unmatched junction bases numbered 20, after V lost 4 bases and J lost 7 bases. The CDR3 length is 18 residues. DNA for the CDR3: TGCGCCAGCAGCCCTACCCCTCATAGCGGGACTACGCTAAATACGCAGTATTTT. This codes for CASSPTPHSGTTLNTQYF.

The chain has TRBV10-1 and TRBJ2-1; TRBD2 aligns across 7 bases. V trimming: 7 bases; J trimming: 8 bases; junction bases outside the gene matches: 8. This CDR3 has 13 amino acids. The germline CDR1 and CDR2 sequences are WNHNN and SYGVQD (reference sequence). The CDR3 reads CASNDASGDEQFF. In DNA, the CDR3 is TGCGCCAGCAACGATGCTAGCGGTGATGAGCAGTTCTTC.

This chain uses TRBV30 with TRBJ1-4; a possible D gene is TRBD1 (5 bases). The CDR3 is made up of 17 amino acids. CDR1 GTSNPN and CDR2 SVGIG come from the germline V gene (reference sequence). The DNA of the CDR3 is TGTGCACTGGGAAACTGGCAGGGATCTTGGTCAAATGAAAAACTGTTTTTT. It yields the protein CALGNWQGSWSNEKLFF.

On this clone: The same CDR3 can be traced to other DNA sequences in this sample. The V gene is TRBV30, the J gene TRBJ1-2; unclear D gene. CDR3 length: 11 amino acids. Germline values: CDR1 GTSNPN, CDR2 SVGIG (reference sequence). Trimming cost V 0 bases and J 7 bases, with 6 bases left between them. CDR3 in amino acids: CAWSVGSGYTF. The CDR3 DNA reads TGTGCCTGGAGTGTTGGCAGTGGCTACACCTTC.

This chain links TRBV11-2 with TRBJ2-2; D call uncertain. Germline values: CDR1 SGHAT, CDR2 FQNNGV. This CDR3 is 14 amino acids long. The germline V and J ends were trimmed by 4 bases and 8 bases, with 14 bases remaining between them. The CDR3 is CASSYQPATGELFF. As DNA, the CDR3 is TGTGCCAGCAGCTATCAACCCGCTACGGGGGAGCTGTTTTTT. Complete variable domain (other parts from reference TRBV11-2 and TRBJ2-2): EAGVAQSPRYKIIEKRQSVAFWCNPISGHATLYWYQQILGQGPKLLIQFQNNGVVDDSQLPKDRFSAERLKGVDSTLKIQPAKLEDSAVYLCASSYQPATGELFFGEGSRLTVL.

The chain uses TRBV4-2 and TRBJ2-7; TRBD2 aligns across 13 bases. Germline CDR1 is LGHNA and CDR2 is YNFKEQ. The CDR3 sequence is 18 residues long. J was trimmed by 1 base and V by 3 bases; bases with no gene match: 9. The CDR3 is CASSQRLAGGARSYEQYF. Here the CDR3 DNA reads TGTGCCAGCAGCCAGAGACTAGCGGGAGGTGCTAGGTCCTACGAGCAGTACTTC.